The T cell receptor (beta chain) under discussion was sequenced for a study of CD8 T cells in Susac syndrome. Whole-study results and caveats: As acknowledged by the study, its TCR sequencing and HLA analysis included a relatively small number of individuals.

RNA amounts of roughly 0.5 to 1 ug underwent reverse transcription with random hexamers. By means of immunoSEQ multiplex PCR, TCR beta CDR3 spanning 54 Vbeta and 13 Jbeta underwent amplification. TCRdb processed the immunoSEQ multiplex PCR reads anew with MiXCR; each CDR3 protein has one entry. The sample lists around 140,000 distinct CDR3 sequences; approximately 95% were seen once. On this clonotype: Its antigen is as yet unknown.

This CDR3 is built from 14 residues. CDR1 and CDR2 from the germline V gene are SGDLS and YYNGEE. Trimming stripped 0 bases from V and 0 bases from J, with 5 bases between. Sequencing targeted TCR beta in blood CD8+ and CD4+ T cells. Treatment-naive patients with stable or active relapsing-remitting disease served as multiple sclerosis controls. The sequence was collected from a human donor with multiple sclerosis. The sequencing sample was made of CD4+ T cells from PBMCs. The chain carries TRBV9 and TRBJ2-3; possible D gene TRBD1, 5 bases. CDR3 loop: CASSVGTSTDTQYF. CDR3 in DNA: TGTGCCAGCAGCGTAGGGACAAGCACAGATACGCAGTATTTT. Together with reference TRBV9 and TRBJ2-3, the CDR3 gives the full variable domain: DSGVTQTPKHLITATGQRVTLRCSPRSGDLSVYWYQQSLDQGLQFLIQYYNGEERAKGNILERFSAQQFPDLHSELNLSSLELGDSALYFCASSVGTSTDTQYFGPGTRLTVL.